This record covers a single T cell receptor (beta chain). Its antigen remains unknown. Repertoires were generated with immunoSEQ multiplex PCR, while TCRdb's copy carries only in-frame clones and drops some. The repertoire holds around 250,000 clones, around 85% seen once, with approximately 3% in the top ten. The CDR3 runs 14 residues. V lost 3 bases and J lost 6; bases outside the gene matches: 5. Germline V gives CDR1 MNHEY, CDR2 SMNVEV (reference sequence). The data originate from a study of Ad26.COV2.S vaccination and SARS-CoV-2 variants. Study-level results: Non-spike TCR breadth was similar in vaccine and placebo recipients.

The treatment here: some 19 received Ad26.COV2.S at low or high dose, single or two shots; several received placebo; per-sample allocation not given. Sampling was done on day 63 after the first vaccine or placebo injection. Donor was an adult aged 18-55 years in Boston. The rearrangement links TRBV27 to TRBJ2-1; 7 nucleotides agree with TRBD1. The receptor comes from a person between 18 and 65 years old who received the Ad26.COV2.S COVID-19 vaccine or a placebo. This sample comprised peripheral blood, obtained in a trial of Ad26.COV2.S vaccine versus placebo. CDR3 in amino acids: CASSFRTGGNEQFF. CDR3 DNA: TGTGCCAGCAGTTTTCGGACAGGTGGCAATGAGCAGTTCTTC.